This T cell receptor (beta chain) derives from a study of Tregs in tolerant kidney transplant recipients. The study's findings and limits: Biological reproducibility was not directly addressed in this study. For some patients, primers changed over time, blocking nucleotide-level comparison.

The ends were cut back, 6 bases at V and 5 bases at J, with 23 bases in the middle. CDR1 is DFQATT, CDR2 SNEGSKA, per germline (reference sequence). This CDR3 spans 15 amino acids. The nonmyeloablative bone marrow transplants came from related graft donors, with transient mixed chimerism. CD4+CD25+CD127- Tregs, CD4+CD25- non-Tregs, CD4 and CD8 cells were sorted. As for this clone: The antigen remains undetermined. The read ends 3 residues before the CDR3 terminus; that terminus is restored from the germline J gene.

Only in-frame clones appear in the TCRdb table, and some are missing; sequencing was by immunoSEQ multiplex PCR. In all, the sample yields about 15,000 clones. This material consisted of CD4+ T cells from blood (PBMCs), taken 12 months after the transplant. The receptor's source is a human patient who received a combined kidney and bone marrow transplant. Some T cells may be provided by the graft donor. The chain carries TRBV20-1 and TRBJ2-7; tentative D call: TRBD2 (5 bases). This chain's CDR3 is CSAQRGITRADEQYF. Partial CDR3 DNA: TGCAGTGCCCAAAGAGGGATCACTAGGGCCGACGAG.